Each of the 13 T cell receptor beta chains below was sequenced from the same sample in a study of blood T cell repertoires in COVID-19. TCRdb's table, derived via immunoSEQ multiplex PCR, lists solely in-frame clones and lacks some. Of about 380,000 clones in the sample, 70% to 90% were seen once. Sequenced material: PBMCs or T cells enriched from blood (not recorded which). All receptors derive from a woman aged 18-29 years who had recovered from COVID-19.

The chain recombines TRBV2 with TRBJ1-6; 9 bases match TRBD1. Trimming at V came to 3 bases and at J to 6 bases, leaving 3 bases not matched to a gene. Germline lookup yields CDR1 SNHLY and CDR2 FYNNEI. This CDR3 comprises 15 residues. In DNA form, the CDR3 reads TGTGCCAGCAGTGATGGGACAGGGTCTAATTCACCCCTCCACTTT. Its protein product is CASSDGTGSNSPLHF.

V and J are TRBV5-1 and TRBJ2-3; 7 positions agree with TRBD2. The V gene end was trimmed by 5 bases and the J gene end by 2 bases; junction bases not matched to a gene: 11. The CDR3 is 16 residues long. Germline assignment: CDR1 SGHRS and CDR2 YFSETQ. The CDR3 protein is CASRLSERGLTDTQYF. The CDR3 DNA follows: TGCGCCAGCAGACTTAGTGAGCGGGGACTCACAGATACGCAGTATTTT.

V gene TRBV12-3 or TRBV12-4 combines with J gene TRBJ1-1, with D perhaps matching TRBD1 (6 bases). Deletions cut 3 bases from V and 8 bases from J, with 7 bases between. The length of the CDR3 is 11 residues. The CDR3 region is CASSFDREAFF. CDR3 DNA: TGTGCCAGCAGTTTTGACAGGGAAGCTTTCTTT.

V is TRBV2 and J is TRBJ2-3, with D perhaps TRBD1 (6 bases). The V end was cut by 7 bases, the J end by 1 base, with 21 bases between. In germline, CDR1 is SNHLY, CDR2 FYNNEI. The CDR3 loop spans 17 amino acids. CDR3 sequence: CASKLETGPFGTDTQYF. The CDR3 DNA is TGTGCCAGCAAACTAGAGACAGGCCCTTTTGGCACAGATACGCAGTATTTT.

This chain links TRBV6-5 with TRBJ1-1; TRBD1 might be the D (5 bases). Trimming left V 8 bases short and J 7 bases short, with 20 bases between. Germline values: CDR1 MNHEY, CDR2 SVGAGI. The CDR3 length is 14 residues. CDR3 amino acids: CASGRGRDGGEAFF. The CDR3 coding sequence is TGTGCCAGCGGACGGGGGAGGGACGGGGGTGAAGCTTTCTTT.

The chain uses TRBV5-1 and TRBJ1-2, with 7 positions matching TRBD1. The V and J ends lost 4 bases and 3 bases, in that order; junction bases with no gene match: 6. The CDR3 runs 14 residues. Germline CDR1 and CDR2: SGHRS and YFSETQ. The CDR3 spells CASSTRTGDYGYTF. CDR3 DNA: TGCGCCAGCAGCACACGGACAGGCGACTATGGCTACACCTTC.

The CDR3 protein is CASSPGQGWQPQHF. The CDR3, as DNA: TGTGCCAGCAGCCCAGGACAGGGCTGGCAGCCCCAGCATTTT. The genes are TRBV9 and TRBJ1-5; TRBD1 matches at 8 bases. V lost 4 bases to trimming and J lost 7 bases; unmatched junction nucleotides: 7. The length of the CDR3 is 14 residues. Germline loops: CDR1 SGDLS, CDR2 YYNGEE.

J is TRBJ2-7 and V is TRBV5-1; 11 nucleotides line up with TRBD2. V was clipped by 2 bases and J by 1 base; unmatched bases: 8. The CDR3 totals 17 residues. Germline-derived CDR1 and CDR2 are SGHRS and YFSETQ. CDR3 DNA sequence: TGCGCCAGCAGCTTACTAGCGGGGGCCCTAAAATCCTACGAGCAGTACTTC. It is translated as CASSLLAGALKSYEQYF.

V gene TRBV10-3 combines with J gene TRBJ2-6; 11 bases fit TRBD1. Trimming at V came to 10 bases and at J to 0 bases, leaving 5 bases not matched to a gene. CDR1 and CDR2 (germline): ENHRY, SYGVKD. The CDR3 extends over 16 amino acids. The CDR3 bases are TGTGCCACCCGGACAGGGGGCATCTCTGGGGCCAACGTCCTGACTTTC. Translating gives CATRTGGISGANVLTF.

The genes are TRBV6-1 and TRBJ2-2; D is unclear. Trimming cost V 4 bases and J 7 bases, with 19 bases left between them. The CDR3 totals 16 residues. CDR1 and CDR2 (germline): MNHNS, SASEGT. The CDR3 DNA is TGTGCCAGCAGTGGGTCGGTAGCCTCCCTTGGCGGGGAGCTGTTTTTT. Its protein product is CASSGSVASLGGELFF.

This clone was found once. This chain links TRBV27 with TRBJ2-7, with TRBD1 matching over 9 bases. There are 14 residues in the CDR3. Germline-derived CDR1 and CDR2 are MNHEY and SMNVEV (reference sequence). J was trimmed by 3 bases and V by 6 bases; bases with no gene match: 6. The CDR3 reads CASSRGTGNYEQYF. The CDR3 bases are TGTGCCAGCAGCCGAGGGACAGGGAACTACGAGCAGTACTTC.

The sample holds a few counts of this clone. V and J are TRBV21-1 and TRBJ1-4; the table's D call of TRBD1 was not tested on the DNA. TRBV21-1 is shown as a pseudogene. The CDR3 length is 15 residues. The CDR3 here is CASSNLDRGNEKLFF. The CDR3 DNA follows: TGTGCCAGCAGCAACTTAGACAGGGGAAATGAAAAACTGTTTTTT.

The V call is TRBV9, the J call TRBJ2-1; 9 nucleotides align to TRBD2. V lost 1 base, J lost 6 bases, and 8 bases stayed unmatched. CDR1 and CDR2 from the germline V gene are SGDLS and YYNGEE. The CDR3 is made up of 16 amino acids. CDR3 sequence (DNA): TGTGCCAGCAGCGTAAGGTGGCTAGCGGGGTCCAATGAGCAGTTCTTC. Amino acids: CASSVRWLAGSNEQFF.